A single sample is the source of the 22 T cell receptor beta chains below, sequenced in a study of T-cell reconstitution after alpha-beta-depleted transplantation in children (dated by TCRdb to 2015 to 2016). The method was PCR. The reads were generated on an Illumina HiSeq 2500. Molecular barcoding was employed in the preparation of TCR libraries, with unique molecular identifiers being used to normalize TCRbeta repertoire quantification. TCRdb applied fastp at Q25 and MiXCR to the public reads, then kept only in-frame beta chains. Each CDR3 protein gets just one entry, which takes the most common genes and DNA from the rows behind it. Within this sample are approximately 640,000 distinct CDR3 sequences, with roughly 17% of them counted one time only. The ten largest clones take up approximately 1% of the sample. Here the sequenced sample was PBMCs from the stem cell graft donor, taken from the stem cell graft. The receptors here all came from a human donor who donated a stem cell graft to a child with acute myeloid leukemia.

This clonotype was observed at least ten times. The chain is built from TRBV20-1 and TRBJ2-1, with TRBD2 matching over 12 bases. Germline CDR1 and CDR2: DFQATT and SNEGSKA (reference sequence). The CDR3 sequence is 17 residues long. V lost 3 bases to trimming and J lost 2 bases; unmatched junction nucleotides: 8. The chain's CDR3 is CSASELAGGPPYNEQFF. CDR3 DNA sequence: TGCAGTGCTAGTGAGCTAGCGGGGGGGCCCCCCTACAATGAGCAGTTCTTC.

This clonotype was observed at least ten times. The chain recombines TRBV13 with TRBJ2-2, with D hard to call. This CDR3 spans 14 amino acids. The germline gives CDR1 PRHDT, CDR2 FYEKMQ (reference sequence). The V end was cut by 1 base, the J end by 6 bases, with 9 bases between. CDR3 protein: CASSLAGTAGELFF. The CDR3 nucleotides are TGTGCCAGCAGCTTAGCAGGAACGGCCGGGGAGCTGTTTTTT.

The DNA for the CDR3 is TGTGCCAGCAGCTTAGTACGGGGGTCCGCCCCGGGCTACACCTTC. As protein: CASSLVRGSAPGYTF. This chain joins TRBV7-2 and TRBJ1-2; the D gene is possibly TRBD1 (5 bases). V was pared by 1 base and J by 8 bases, with 17 bases between. Germline CDR1 is SGHTA and CDR2 is FQGNSA. This CDR3 contains 15 residues.

At least ten counts were recorded for this clonotype. This sequence joins TRBV20-1 and TRBJ2-5; a possible D gene is TRBD1 (6 bases). Germline V gene lookup returns CDR1 DFQATT and CDR2 SNEGSKA (reference sequence). V was shortened by 1 base and J by 5 bases, with 14 bases between the two germline ends. The CDR3 contains 14 residues. CDR3 in DNA: TGCAGTGCTAGAGTGGGGGCTAAATCGGAGACCCAGTACTTC. It specifies CSARVGAKSETQYF.

As DNA, the CDR3 is TGTGCCAGCAGACCCGGGTCCGGGAAATTTAACACTGAAGCTTTCTTT. Translated, it gives CASRPGSGKFNTEAFF. The chain is built from TRBV7-2 and TRBJ1-1; D is unclear. The germline V gene encodes CDR1 SGHTA and CDR2 FQGNSA. CDR3 size: 16 residues. With 6 bases removed from V and 2 bases from J, the gap between germline ends came to 19 bases.

This clonotype was counted at least ten times. The chain couples TRBV20-1 to TRBJ2-6, with 12 nucleotides matching TRBD1. V shed 3 bases, J shed 2 bases, and the junction held 5 bases outside the gene matches. The germline V gene has CDR1 DFQATT and CDR2 SNEGSKA (reference sequence). The CDR3 spans 17 residues. CDR3 residues: CSARSGQGAAGANVLTF. The CDR3 nucleotides read TGCAGTGCTAGGTCGGGACAGGGGGCGGCTGGGGCCAACGTCCTGACTTTC.

This clonotype came up once. The chain recombines TRBV12-3 or TRBV12-4 with TRBJ2-3, with 8 bases identical to TRBD2. This CDR3 contains 17 residues. V gave up 6 bases and J gave up 6 bases; unmatched junction bases: 17. The CDR3 sequence: CASRRQPGGAGADTQYF. In DNA, the CDR3 is TGTGCCAGCAGACGACAACCGGGGGGGGCAGGGGCGGATACGCAGTATTTT.

The table lists this clonotype with a few counts. The rearrangement links TRBV11-2 to TRBJ2-3, with D maybe TRBD2 (6 bases). The V gene lost 3 bases and the J gene lost 0 bases, with 19 bases spanning the gap. The CDR3 is 18 residues long. Per the germline V gene, CDR1 is SGHAT and CDR2 is FQNNGV. In nucleotides, the CDR3 is TGTGCCAGCAGCTTTGGCCCTTGGATTAGCGGTAGCACAGATACGCAGTATTTT. Protein product: CASSFGPWISGSTDTQYF.

This clonotype was counted ten times or more. The chain couples TRBV21-1 to TRBJ2-7. TRBV21-1 is noted as a pseudogene. The CDR3 has 13 residues. CDR3 in DNA: TGTGCCAGCAGCAAATACAGCCTTTACGAGCAGTACGTC. The encoded protein is CASSKYSLYEQYV.

This sequence joins TRBV12-3 or TRBV12-4 and TRBJ2-3; D possibly corresponds to TRBD2 (6 bases). V gave up 5 bases and J gave up 4 bases, with 16 bases separating them. The CDR3 consists of 15 residues. CDR3 nucleotide sequence: TGTGCCAGCAGTAGGGCCGGGACTTTGTCAGATACGCAGTATTTT. Its protein is CASSRAGTLSDTQYF.

Comment on this clonotype: A single base separates this from a much larger clone, so it may be a read error. This chain uses TRBV12-3 or TRBV12-4 with TRBJ1-1, with D possibly matching TRBD1 (5 bases). The CDR3 runs 16 residues. The CDR3 DNA follows: TGTGCCAGCAGAACCAGTTGGAGAGGGACGGACACTGACGCTTTCTTT. This sequence encodes CASRTSWRGTDTDAFF.

This clonotype was seen many times. The chain combines TRBV5-6 with TRBJ2-7; no reliable D call. This CDR3 region has 15 residues. The V gene's germline CDR1 is SGHDT and CDR2 YYEEEE. V gave up 6 bases and J gave up 0 bases, with 16 bases separating them. CDR3 DNA sequence: TGTGCCAGCACCGCTTGGCACATGAGCTCCTACGAGCAGTACGTC. Protein: CASTAWHMSSYEQYV.

This clonotype was recorded at least ten times. This rearrangement joins TRBV29-1 to TRBJ1-1, with TRBD1 as a possible D gene (5 bases). The V gene lost 6 bases and the J gene lost 5 bases, with 13 bases spanning the gap. CDR3 length equals 12 residues. CDR1 is SQVTM, CDR2 ANQGSEA, per germline. CDR3 in DNA: TGCAGCGTGGAGGTTGGGGGGACTGAAGCTTTCTTT. This codes for CSVEVGGTEAFF. Based on the CDR3 plus reference TRBV29-1 and TRBJ1-1, the full variable domain is SAVISQKPSRDICQRGTSLTIQCQVDSQVTMMFWYRQQPGQSLTLIATANQGSEATYESGFVIDKFPISRPNLTFSTLTVSNMSPEDSSIYLCSVEVGGTEAFFGQGTRLTVV.

This clonotype was observed many times. The chain has TRBV9 and TRBJ2-1, with D perhaps matching TRBD1 (5 bases). Germline V CDR1 and CDR2: SGDLS, YYNGEE. Trimming removed 2 bases at V and 5 bases at J, with 14 bases between. This CDR3 is built from 15 residues. The CDR3 DNA follows: TGTGCCAGCAGCGTTGTCGCAGGGCCACACAATGAGCAGTTCTTC. Translating it yields CASSVVAGPHNEQFF.

The table lists this clonotype with a few counts. This chain connects TRBV29-1 to TRBJ2-3, with TRBD2 matching 7 bases. Per germline, CDR1 SQVTM and CDR2 ANQGSEA. The CDR3 consists of 15 residues. The J segment lost 5 bases and the V segment lost 3 bases, leaving 11 bases of the junction unmatched. The CDR3 is CSVDEIRLAGDTQYF. The CDR3 DNA is TGCAGCGTTGACGAGATCAGACTAGCAGGAGATACGCAGTATTTT.

As for this clonotype: This may arise from a read error, as a much more abundant clone is one base away. The chain has TRBV7-2 and TRBJ2-1; D is possibly TRBD1 (5 bases). Germline CDR1 SGHTA, CDR2 FQGNSA. The CDR3 has 14 amino acids. CDR3 in amino acids: CASSSAGPYNEQIF. The CDR3 nucleotides read TGTGCCAGCAGCTCAGCAGGGCCCTACAATGAGCAGATCTTC.

This clonotype has a handful of counts. This chain joins TRBV5-4 and TRBJ1-2; D gene uncertain. The CDR3 spans 11 residues. Trimming removed 2 bases at V and 8 bases at J, with 7 bases between. From germline, CDR1 is SGHNT and CDR2 YYREEE (reference sequence). For the CDR3, the DNA is TGTGCCAGCAGCTTATTTGACGGCTACACCTTC. This gives the protein CASSLFDGYTF. Using reference TRBV5-4 and TRBJ1-2 for the parts outside the CDR3, the full variable domain is ETGVTQSPTHLIKTRGQQVTLRCSSQSGHNTVSWYQQALGQGPQFIFQYYREEENGRGNFPPRFSGLQFPNYSSELNVNALELDDSALYLCASSLFDGYTFGSGTRLTVV.

CDR3: CASTSGYTDTQYF. In DNA form, the CDR3 reads TGTGCCAGCACCAGCGGGTATACAGATACGCAGTATTTT. The V call is TRBV2, the J call TRBJ2-3; D might be TRBD2 (6 bases). CDR3 length: 13 residues. The V end was cut by 7 bases, the J end by 3 bases, with 11 bases between. The V gene's germline CDR1 is SNHLY and CDR2 FYNNEI.

This clonotype was counted only a few times. The chain has TRBV4-1 and TRBJ2-1; D remains ambiguous. The CDR3 spans 13 residues. CDR1 is MGHRA and CDR2 is YSYEKL in the germline V gene. The germline V and J ends were trimmed by 1 base and 6 bases, with 7 bases remaining between them. The CDR3 bases are TGCGCCAGCAGCCAAGTCATTGTCAATGAGCAGTTCTTC. It encodes CASSQVIVNEQFF.

This clonotype has only a few counts. This chain uses TRBV7-2 with TRBJ2-3; D gene unclear. Germline CDR1 is SGHTA and CDR2 is FQGNSA. V lost 2 bases and J lost 5, with 11 bases in between. The CDR3 is 14 residues long. The CDR3 nucleotides read TGTGCCAGCAGCTTATTGGGGATGCGAGATACGCAGTATTTT. It translates to CASSLLGMRDTQYF.

This clonotype was seen a few times. The chain carries TRBV24-1 and TRBJ1-5, with D hard to call. This CDR3 is 14 amino acids long. V dropped 5 bases and J dropped 1 base, with 8 bases sitting between them. Germline CDR1 reads KGHDR; CDR2 reads SFDVKD. The CDR3 region has the DNA TGTGCCACCAGTGGGGCAGACAGCAATCAGCCCCAGCATTTT. Translating gives CATSGADSNQPQHF.

A word on this clonotype: This sequence may be a read error, since a much larger clone differs from it by one base. The chain joins TRBV6-2 or TRBV6-3 to TRBJ2-3; tentatively, D is TRBD2 (5 bases). This CDR3 is built from 13 residues. Germline loops: CDR1 MNHEY, CDR2 SVGEGT. Deletions cut 8 bases from V and 0 bases from J, with 9 bases between. In nucleotides, the CDR3 is TGTGCCAGCGGGCGGGTTAGCACAGATACGCAGTATTTT. Translated: CASGRVSTDTQYF.